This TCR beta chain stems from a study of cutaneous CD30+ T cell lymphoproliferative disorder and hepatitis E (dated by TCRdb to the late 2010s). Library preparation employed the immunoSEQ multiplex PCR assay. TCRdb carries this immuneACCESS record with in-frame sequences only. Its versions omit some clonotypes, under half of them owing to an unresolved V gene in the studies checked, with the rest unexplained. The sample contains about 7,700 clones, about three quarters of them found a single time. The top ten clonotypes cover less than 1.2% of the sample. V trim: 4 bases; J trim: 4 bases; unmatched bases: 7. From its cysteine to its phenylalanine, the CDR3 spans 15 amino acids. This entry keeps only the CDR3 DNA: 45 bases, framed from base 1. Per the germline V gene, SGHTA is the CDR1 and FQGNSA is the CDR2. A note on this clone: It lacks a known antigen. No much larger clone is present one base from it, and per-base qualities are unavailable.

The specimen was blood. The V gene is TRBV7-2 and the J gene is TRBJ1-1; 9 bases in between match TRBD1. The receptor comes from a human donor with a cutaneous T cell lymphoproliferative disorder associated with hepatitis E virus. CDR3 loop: CASSSGQGGSTEAFF. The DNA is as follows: TGTGCCAGCAGCTCGGGACAGGGAGGGAGCACTGAAGCTTTCTTT. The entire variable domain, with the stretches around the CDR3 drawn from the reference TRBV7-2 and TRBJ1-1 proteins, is GAGVSQSPSNKVTEKGKDVELRCDPISGHTALYWYRQSLGQGLEFLIYFQGNSAPDKSGLPSDRFSAERTGGSVSTLTIQRTQQEDSAVYLCASSSGQGGSTEAFFGQGTRLTVV.